Presented here are 26 T cell receptor beta chains from one specimen sequenced in a study of blood T cells in healthy people across ages. PCR was performed a second time for roughly 6 to 12 cycles using a sample-barcoded 5' primer and a J-beta primer mix. TCRdb re-derived calls from the 5' RACE reads in MiXCR, one entry per CDR3 protein. The table includes hundreds of thousands of distinct CDR3 sequences, under 25% detected once. Sequencing input: blood. Source of these receptors: a man in his 70s in good health.

The rearrangement joins TRBV28 to TRBJ2-7, with TRBD1 matching 10 bases. Germline V gene data show CDR1 as MDHEN and CDR2 as SYDVKM. Trimming removed 7 bases from V and 7 bases from J; junction bases left unmatched: 7. This CDR3 region has 13 residues. DNA for the CDR3: TGTGCCAGCACCTCAGGACAGGGGGGGGAGCAGTACTTC. It codes for CASTSGQGGEQYF.

The rearrangement uses TRBV5-6 and TRBJ1-1; D not resolved. The V gene lost 0 bases and the J gene lost 6 bases, with 6 bases spanning the gap. The CDR3 totals 12 residues. Germline lookup yields CDR1 SGHDT and CDR2 YYEEEE. CDR3 nucleotide sequence: TGTGCCAGCAGCTTGGTTCAGGCTGAAGCTTTCTTT. This codes for CASSLVQAEAFF.

This clonotype was counted ten times or more. This sequence joins TRBV12-3 or TRBV12-4 and TRBJ2-5, with D perhaps matching TRBD2 (5 bases). Trimming took off 6 bases at V and 4 bases at J, with 15 bases between the two ends. The CDR3 sequence is 14 residues long. The CDR3 sequence: CASSSTGTGETQYF. DNA for the CDR3: TGTGCCAGCAGCTCTACGGGAACGGGAGAGACCCAGTACTTC.

This clonotype was found many times. The chain recombines TRBV2 with TRBJ2-1; the D gene is possibly TRBD2 (6 bases). The germline gives CDR1 SNHLY, CDR2 FYNNEI. Trimming stripped 4 bases from V and 5 bases from J, with 12 bases between. The CDR3 length is 14 residues. The DNA of the CDR3 is TGTGCCAGCAGTGGCGGGACTTTCGACAATGAGCAGTTCTTC. It encodes CASSGGTFDNEQFF.

The chain is built from TRBV24-1 and TRBJ1-1; D call uncertain. The V and J ends lost 4 bases and 2 bases respectively, with 7 bases between them. Germline CDR1 is KGHDR and CDR2 is SFDVKD. CDR3 size: 13 residues. The CDR3 nucleotides are TGTGCCACCAGTGACGGACGAAACACTGAAGCTTTCTTT. Its protein is CATSDGRNTEAFF.

At least ten counts were recorded for this clonotype. The chain combines TRBV5-6 with TRBJ1-2; TRBD1 matches at 8 bases. The V gene's germline CDR1 is SGHDT and CDR2 YYEEEE. The CDR3 loop spans 15 amino acids. The V segment lost 1 base and the J segment 5 bases; nucleotides outside the gene matches: 7. CDR3 protein: CASSLISGGEYGYTF. CDR3 DNA: TGTGCCAGCAGCTTGATTTCAGGGGGCGAGTATGGCTACACCTTC.

A few counts support this clonotype. The rearrangement links TRBV5-1 to TRBJ2-5; D is possibly TRBD1 (6 bases). Deletions cut 0 bases from V and 4 bases from J, with 10 bases between. In germline, CDR1 is SGHRS, CDR2 YFSETQ. CDR3 size: 14 residues. The CDR3 loop reads CASSLEGQPETQYF. The CDR3 DNA follows: TGCGCCAGCAGCTTGGAAGGACAGCCAGAGACCCAGTACTTC.

In its sample, this clonotype was seen a few times. The chain uses TRBV10-3 and TRBJ2-4; the match to TRBD1 covers 8 bases. CDR1 is ENHRY, CDR2 SYGVKD, per germline. Trimming at V came to 2 bases and at J to 3 bases, leaving 3 bases not matched to a gene. This CDR3 comprises 15 residues. CDR3 region: CAISETGTGKNIQYF. The DNA for the CDR3 is TGTGCCATCAGTGAGACCGGGACAGGCAAAAACATTCAGTACTTC.

The rearrangement uses TRBV6-2 or TRBV6-3 and TRBJ2-5, with TRBD2 matching over 11 bases. The DNA end lines up better with TRBJ2-7; the J call may be wrong. Germline V lookup: CDR1 MNHEY, CDR2 SVGEGT. The CDR3 runs 15 residues. This CDR3 is CASSYLAGGSYEQYF. The CDR3 region has the DNA TGTGCCAGCAGTTACCTAGCGGGGGGATCCTACGAGCAGTACTTC.

This chain connects TRBV3-1 to TRBJ2-1; 10 bases are shared with TRBD2. The CDR3 is 17 amino acids. Germline V gene lookup returns CDR1 LGHDT and CDR2 YNNKEL (reference sequence). V gave up 0 bases and J gave up 7 bases; unmatched junction bases: 9. The CDR3 bases are TGTGCCAGCAGCCAAGATCTGCGAGCGGGAGGGCCTAATGAGCAGTTCTTC. Protein sequence: CASSQDLRAGGPNEQFF.

The genes are TRBV5-6 and TRBJ2-5; 10 bases map to TRBD2. CDR3 length: 16 residues. The J segment lost 6 bases and the V segment lost 4 bases, leaving 12 bases of the junction unmatched. CDR1 SGHDT and CDR2 YYEEEE come from the germline V gene. CDR3 sequence: CASSLIAGGWGKTQYF. The CDR3 region has the DNA TGTGCCAGCAGCCTAATAGCGGGGGGCTGGGGAAAGACCCAGTACTTC.

This clonotype was observed at least ten times. The rearrangement joins TRBV5-6 to TRBJ1-2; D is ambiguous. The germline gives CDR1 SGHDT, CDR2 YYEEEE. Trimming left V 4 bases short and J 2 bases short, with 15 bases between. CDR3 length: 15 residues. The CDR3, as DNA: TGTGCCAGCAGCCCAGGCGTTTGGCAGAACTATGGCTACACCTTC. This codes for CASSPGVWQNYGYTF.

This chain connects TRBV15 to TRBJ2-7, with 10 bases fitting TRBD2. There are 14 residues in the CDR3. The J segment lost 6 bases and the V segment lost 4 bases, leaving 6 bases of the junction unmatched. The germline V gene has CDR1 LNHNV and CDR2 YYDKDF (reference sequence). The CDR3 nucleotides read TGTGCCACCAGCAAGCGGGAGGGCCTGTCCGAGCAGTACTTC. Translated, it gives CATSKREGLSEQYF.

This rearrangement joins TRBV20-1 to TRBJ2-1; 10 bases agree with TRBD2. CDR1 is DFQATT, CDR2 SNEGSKA, per germline (reference sequence). Trimming at V came to 5 bases and at J to 5 bases, leaving 6 bases not matched to a gene. The CDR3 is 14 residues long. CDR3 nucleotides: TGCAGTGCTCGGACTAGCGGTTACCACAATGAGCAGTTCTTC. The encoded protein is CSARTSGYHNEQFF.

V and J are TRBV6-6 and TRBJ2-3, with 8 bases that match TRBD2. This CDR3 comprises 18 residues. Trimming removed 2 bases from V and 3 bases from J; junction bases left unmatched: 13. Germline CDR1 is MNHNY and CDR2 is SVGAGI (reference sequence). Written as DNA, the CDR3 is TGTGCCAGCAGTTACCCGCCCACTAGCGGAGGGCGGACAGATACGCAGTATTTT. It yields the protein CASSYPPTSGGRTDTQYF.

This clonotype was observed many times. The CDR3 coding sequence is TGTGCCATCCCCGCGGGGGAAGGCGGGGAGCTGTTTTTT. This encodes CAIPAGEGGELFF. The genes are TRBV10-3 and TRBJ2-2, with 7 bases lining up with TRBD2. Germline values: CDR1 ENHRY, CDR2 SYGVKD. J lost 7 bases, V lost 8 bases, and 7 bases had no gene match. The CDR3 has 13 amino acids.

The chain is built from TRBV12-3 or TRBV12-4 and TRBJ2-6; D call uncertain. V was cut by 6 bases and J by 3 bases, with 9 bases left in between. The CDR3 is made up of 14 amino acids. The CDR3 sequence: CASSPQVGANVLTF. In DNA, the CDR3 is TGTGCCAGCAGCCCTCAAGTTGGGGCCAACGTCCTGACTTTC.

A remark on this clonotype: No conserved phenylalanine or tryptophan ends this CDR3, so it is likely a read error. The chain carries TRBV5-1 and TRBJ1-1, with D tentatively TRBD1 (5 bases). V was cut by 0 bases and J by 1 base, with 7 bases left in between. This CDR3 spans 14 amino acids. Germline values: CDR1 SGHRS, CDR2 YFSETQ. The CDR3 region is CASSLGDGNTEAFS. CDR3 coding DNA: TGCGCCAGCAGCTTGGGGGACGGGAACACTGAAGCTTTCTCT.

The chain has TRBV4-3 and TRBJ2-1, with 11 bases that match TRBD2. This CDR3 spans 15 amino acids. Germline lookup yields CDR1 LGHNA and CDR2 YSLEER. The J segment lost 9 bases and the V segment lost 2 bases, leaving 6 bases of the junction unmatched. The DNA of the CDR3 is TGCGCCAGCAGCCAATTAGCGGGAGGGCTCAGTGAGCAGTTCTTC. The encoded protein is CASSQLAGGLSEQFF.

This clonotype was detected a few times. This chain connects TRBV5-1 to TRBJ2-3; no clear D. V was cut by 0 bases and J by 2 bases, with 16 bases left in between. The CDR3 extends over 17 amino acids. The germline gives CDR1 SGHRS, CDR2 YFSETQ. CDR3 in amino acids: CASSLGGDAHLTDTQYF. The DNA of the CDR3 is TGCGCCAGCAGCTTGGGAGGCGACGCACACCTCACAGATACGCAGTATTTT.

This clonotype was detected many times. The V call is TRBV15, the J call TRBJ1-5; D remains unclear. The germline V gene encodes CDR1 LNHNV and CDR2 YYDKDF (reference sequence). The germline V and J ends were trimmed by 5 bases and 2 bases, with 13 bases remaining between them. The CDR3 loop spans 15 amino acids. CDR3 in amino acids: CATSSEGQGNQPQHF. Here the CDR3 DNA reads TGTGCCACCAGCTCCGAAGGTCAAGGCAATCAGCCCCAGCATTTT.

This clonotype has a handful of counts. This sequence joins TRBV20-1 and TRBJ2-1; D is ambiguous. Trimming took off 3 bases at V and 5 bases at J, with 5 bases between the two ends. The length of the CDR3 is 11 residues. The germline gives CDR1 DFQATT, CDR2 SNEGSKA (reference sequence). The CDR3 DNA is TGCAGTGCTAGGGCCGACAATGAGCAGTTCTTC. Translated, it gives CSARADNEQFF.

V usage is TRBV5-4 and J usage is TRBJ2-5; 13 bases map to TRBD2. This CDR3 comprises 22 residues. The germline gives CDR1 SGHNT, CDR2 YYREEE (reference sequence). With 3 bases clipped from V and 6 bases from J, the junction kept 26 bases outside the gene matches. The CDR3 nucleotides read TGTGCCAGCAGCTCCACGACTCCAACAGGGAGGACTAGCGGGAGACCGGGGCAGACCCAGTACTTC. Protein product: CASSSTTPTGRTSGRPGQTQYF.

The chain combines TRBV6-6 with TRBJ2-5; no clear D gene. This CDR3 has 12 amino acids. The germline V and J ends were trimmed by 0 bases and 5 bases, with 4 bases remaining between them. Germline V gene sequence: CDR1 MNHNY, CDR2 SVGAGI (reference sequence). CDR3 nucleotides: TGTGCCAGCAGTTACTCTTCGGAGACCCAGTACTTC. This sequence encodes CASSYSSETQYF.

On this clonotype: Sequence at one end of the junction differs from germline and may be a read error. The V and J genes are TRBV18 and TRBJ2-3; D gene ambiguous. This CDR3 contains 13 residues. Germline CDR1 is KGHSH and CDR2 is LQKENI. The CDR3 bases are TGTGCTAGCTCACCCAGTCGCTCGGATACGCAGTATTTT. Protein: CASSPSRSDTQYF. The full variable domain, with the rest looked up from reference TRBV18 and TRBJ2-3, is NAGVMQNPRHLVRRRGQEARLRCSPMKGHSHVYWYRQLPEEGLKFMVYLQKENIIDESGMPKERFSAEFPKEGPSILRIQQVVRGDSAAYFCASSPSRSDTQYFGPGTRLTVL.

The chain uses TRBV6-2 or TRBV6-3 and TRBJ2-7; no firm D call. From germline, CDR1 is MNHEY and CDR2 SVGEGT. V lost 5 bases to trimming and J lost 3 bases, with 14 bases between them. The CDR3 is 14 residues long. The CDR3 bases are TGTGCCAGCAGTCAACCTAGAGTCGGCTACGAGCAGTACTTC. Its translation: CASSQPRVGYEQYF.